Following are 6 T cell receptor beta chains from one sample sequenced in a study of blood T cell repertoires in COVID-19. Using immunoSEQ multiplex PCR, the repertoire was profiled, and TCRdb retains in-frame clones only, with some absent. The repertoire holds 300,000 to 500,000 clones, with around nine tenths as singletons. The sequencing input was PBMCs or T cells enriched from blood (not recorded which). The source of these receptors is a woman aged 25 to 39 with acute COVID-19.

The CDR3 region is CASSWDRGHQPQHF. DNA for the CDR3: TGTGCCAGCAGTTGGGACAGGGGACATCAGCCCCAGCATTTT. The chain recombines TRBV5-8 with TRBJ1-5; 10 bases map to TRBD1. The CDR3 contains 14 residues. The germline V gene has CDR1 SGHTS and CDR2 YDEGEE. V dropped 5 bases and J dropped 5; count of bases not matched to a gene: 4.

The CDR3 sequence: CASSLGDRGNSPLHF. In DNA form, the CDR3 reads TGTGCCAGCAGCTTAGGGGACAGGGGGAATTCACCCCTCCACTTT. This chain connects TRBV13 to TRBJ1-6; TRBD1 aligns across 10 bases. Per germline, CDR1 PRHDT and CDR2 FYEKMQ (reference sequence). The CDR3 has 15 amino acids. Losses at the gene ends were 0 bases for V and 7 bases for J; bases not matched to a gene: 0.

The chain links TRBV3-1 (or the pseudogene TRBV3-2) to TRBJ2-3; D uncertain. Trimming stripped 2 bases from V and 0 bases from J, with 6 bases between. CDR3 size: 14 residues. Germline V gene data show CDR1 as LGHDT and CDR2 as YNNKEL (reference sequence). Here the CDR3 reads CASSQPASTDTQYF. The CDR3 coding sequence is TGTGCCAGCAGCCAACCAGCGAGCACAGATACGCAGTATTTT.

The chain couples TRBV14 to TRBJ1-3; D is undetermined. The V and J ends lost 0 bases and 0 bases respectively, with 12 bases between them. The CDR3 contains 17 residues. The germline CDR1 and CDR2 sequences are SGHDN and FVKESK. CDR3 region: CASSQDPVASSGNTIYF. The DNA for the CDR3 is TGTGCCAGCAGCCAAGACCCTGTGGCCTCCTCTGGAAACACCATATATTTT.

As concerns this clone: The junction departs from germline at one end; a sequencing error may be responsible. V usage is TRBV5-1 and J usage is TRBJ1-6; 7 positions agree with TRBD1. Germline V lookup: CDR1 SGHRS, CDR2 YFSETQ. This CDR3 is built from 14 residues. DNA for the CDR3: TGCGCCAGCATCGTGACAGGGCCTAATCCACCCCTCCACTTT. Encoded protein: CASIVTGPNPPLHF. The full variable domain, completed using reference TRBV5-1 and TRBJ1-6, is KAGVTQTPRYLIKTRGQQVTLSCSPISGHRSVSWYQQTPGQGLQFLFEYFSETQRNKGNFPGRFSGRQFSNSRSEMNVSTLELGDSALYLCASIVTGPNPPLHFGNGTRLTVT.

J is TRBJ2-2 and V is TRBV12-5, with TRBD1 identical over 8 bases. J lost 5 bases, V lost 3 bases, and 8 bases had no gene match. In germline, CDR1 is LGHNT, CDR2 FRNRAP. This CDR3 spans 16 amino acids. The CDR3 protein is CASGFPRTGMTGELFF. CDR3 in DNA: TGTGCTAGTGGTTTCCCCCGGACAGGGATGACCGGGGAGCTGTTTTTT. Full variable domain (rest looked up from reference TRBV12-5 and TRBJ2-2): DARVTQTPRHKVTEMGQEVTMRCQPILGHNTVFWYRQTMMQGLELLAYFRNRAPLDDSGMPKDRFSAEMPDATLATLKIQPSEPRDSAVYFCASGFPRTGMTGELFFGEGSRLTVL.